This TCR beta chain was sequenced in a study of CD8 T cells in ankylosing spondylitis. Quantitative barcoded 5'-RACE was used to prepare TCR beta libraries. TCRdb called the 5' RACE reads again in MiXCR, with one record for every CDR3 protein. The sample lists some 800,000 distinct CDR3 sequences; approximately 12% were seen once. The study's findings and limits: Disease-linked clones reportedly showed significant enrichment in matched ankylosing spondylitis synovial fluid. The study identified a TCR beta motif of roughly eight highly homologous variants that appeared characteristic of ankylosing spondylitis blood.

The CDR3 consists of 11 residues. Germline loops: CDR1 SGHAT, CDR2 FQNNGV. With V trimmed by 11 bases and J by 6 bases, 5 bases remained unmatched. In the case of this clonotype: Its cognate antigen is unknown.

The sample consisted of blood, either unsorted or a sorted T cell fraction (not recorded which). This clonotype was sampled from a male donor with ankylosing spondylitis. V and J are TRBV11-2 and TRBJ2-7, with 9 bases lining up with TRBD1. CDR3 sequence (DNA): TGTGCCGGGGGACAGGGACCCGAGCAGTACTTC. It codes for CAGGQGPEQYF.